This TCR beta chain is drawn from a study of blood T cell repertoires in COVID-19. As handled by the study authors: It was from reference gene primer amplification that nucleated cell counts were estimated. TCRdb's copy holds only in-frame clones and misses some; the assay was immunoSEQ multiplex PCR. D and trimming were read from the DNA, whereas the V and J calls and clone size are those reported in that table. Of about 200,000 clones detected, 81% appear once; the ten largest clones hold about 7.4%. Germline V lookup: CDR1 SGHTA, CDR2 FQGTGA. The CDR3 is 13 amino acids. Trimming stripped 5 bases from V and 9 bases from J, with 13 bases between.

Sequenced: peripheral blood. The chain joins TRBV7-3 to TRBJ2-2, with D tentatively TRBD1 (5 bases). The TCR comes from a woman aged 80 or over with acute or convalescent COVID-19. CDR3 nucleotide sequence: TGTGCCAGCAGCCAGGGTGGGGTCAGGGAGCTGTTTTTT. Its translation: CASSQGGVRELFF.